This T cell receptor beta chain was obtained from a study of shared clonotypes between healthy human individuals. The study, taken as a whole, reports: Tissues were not sampled, only blood, and their repertoires likely differ.

With respect to this clone: What it binds is unknown.

Each subset's genomic DNA was split evenly across several immunoSEQ plates. It was 300 ng DNA, roughly 30,000 T cell genomes, that went into each replicate PCR of unsorted PBMC. The authors sequenced unsorted PBMC DNA on ten immunoSEQ deep assay plates. Sequencing was performed with immunoSEQ multiplex PCR; in TCRdb, only in-frame clones are kept and a portion is missing. The sample consists of more than 400,000 clones, more than 65% of them appearing once. This clonotype was obtained from a middle-aged woman in good health. Some clones in this sample may be carry-over from other donors' samples. The sample was PBMCs.

The CDR3 sequence is CASSLRSWDEKLFF. For the CDR3, the DNA is TGTGCCAGCAGCCTCCGCTCGTGGGATGAAAAACTGTTTTTT. This chain uses TRBV9 with TRBJ1-4; D gene unclear. The V gene's germline CDR1 is SGDLS and CDR2 YYNGEE. Trimming removed 4 bases from V and 6 bases from J, with 13 bases in between. The CDR3 spans 14 residues.